The present TCR beta chain was sequenced within a study of blood T cell repertoires in COVID-19. Profiled with immunoSEQ multiplex PCR; TCRdb holds only in-frame clones, not every one. The sample gives around 58,000 clones, about 90% of which show up once; around 13% is in the top ten. This receptor was taken from a man between 60 and 70 years old with active COVID-19. The sample was peripheral blood.

CDR3 sequence reads: CASRGLWEGWNTGELFF. CDR3 bases: TGTGCCAGCAGGGGATTGTGGGAGGGATGGAACACCGGGGAGCTGTTTTTT. The V gene is TRBV2, the J gene TRBJ2-2; 7 positions agree with TRBD2. The CDR3 is made up of 17 amino acids. V dropped 6 bases and J dropped 1; count of bases not matched to a gene: 11. The V gene's germline CDR1 is SNHLY and CDR2 FYNNEI.